One and the same sample provided the 22 T cell receptor beta chains below, sequenced in a study of human T cells and chemical hapten exposure. TCRdb used MiXCR to reprocess the RACE reads, holding one entry per CDR3 protein. The data show about 62,000 distinct CDR3 sequences, with roughly 6.7% seen just once and approximately 1.6% held by the top ten. Documented time point: pre-sensitization, week 0. Treatment denoted: therapeutic diphenylcyclopropenone sensitization with weekly scalp DPC. The source material was whole blood, sampled in connection with sensitization to the hapten diphenylcyclopropenone (DPC). The receptors were sampled from a woman in her twenties or thirties with alopecia areata. Some clones in this sample may be carry-over from other donors' samples.

This clonotype turned up a few times. The rearrangement links TRBV6-2 or TRBV6-3 to TRBJ1-2; D not resolved. Trimming took off 6 bases at V and 2 bases at J, with 16 bases between the two ends. The CDR3 is 15 amino acids. CDR1 is MNHEY, CDR2 SVGEGT, per germline. CDR3 in DNA: TGTGCCAGCAGCTATAGACCAGACTCCAACTATGGCTACACCTTC. Translating it yields CASSYRPDSNYGYTF.

This clonotype was picked up many times. The chain joins TRBV12-3 or TRBV12-4 to TRBJ2-3; the match to TRBD1 covers 10 bases. The ends lost 6 bases at V and 6 bases at J; junction bases unmatched: 6. The CDR3 consists of 14 residues. The CDR3 DNA sequence: TGTGCCAGCAGCTCGACAGGGGGCTTGGATACGCAGTATTTT. This gives the protein CASSSTGGLDTQYF.

As regards this clonotype: The limits of the CDR3 on the DNA are not certain, so only TCRdb's listed CDR3 is given. The V call is TRBV28, the J call TRBJ1-2; the table calls TRBD1, which could not be checked here. Germline V lookup: CDR1 MDHEN, CDR2 SYDVKM. The CDR3 length is 14 residues, termini included. CDR3 sequence: CASSFLAGRHGDTF.

Notes on this clonotype: With a much larger clone just one base away, this may be a read error. The chain links TRBV12-3 or TRBV12-4 to TRBJ1-1, with TRBD1 identical over 10 bases. The CDR3 contains 16 residues. CDR3 sequence reads: CASSLAPGQGFTKAFF. The CDR3, as DNA: TGTGCCAGCAGTCTAGCCCCGGGACAGGGGTTCACTAAAGCTTTCTTT.

This clonotype showed up many times. The V call is TRBV18, the J call TRBJ1-5; 8 positions agree with TRBD1. There are 16 residues in the CDR3. Germline V gene lookup returns CDR1 KGHSH and CDR2 LQKENI. J was trimmed by 0 bases and V by 5 bases; bases with no gene match: 6. The CDR3 nucleotides are TGTGCCAGCTCATCCGGGACAGGCCTTAGCAATCAGCCCCAGCATTTT. This encodes CASSSGTGLSNQPQHF.

This clonotype was picked up many times. This chain connects TRBV20-1 to TRBJ2-3; 15 nucleotides align to TRBD2. This CDR3 comprises 17 residues. Germline values: CDR1 DFQATT, CDR2 SNEGSKA (reference sequence). With V trimmed by 5 bases and J by 5 bases, 11 bases remained unmatched. The CDR3 DNA is TGCAGTGCTCCTCCTTCTGGACTAGCGGGGGGGGGAGATACGCAGTATTTT. Its translation: CSAPPSGLAGGGDTQYF.

This clonotype was found many times. The CDR3 reads CSARAGGPGNEQFF. As DNA, the CDR3 is TGCAGTGCTCGAGCGGGGGGGCCGGGGAATGAGCAGTTCTTC. The chain recombines TRBV20-1 with TRBJ2-1, with 10 nucleotides matching TRBD2. The ends lost 5 bases at V and 7 bases at J; junction bases unmatched: 8. The CDR3 sequence is 14 residues long. Germline CDR1 and CDR2: DFQATT and SNEGSKA (reference sequence).

This clonotype was recorded many times. The CDR3 region is CSADGPRSVANYGYTF. CDR3 DNA: TGCAGTGCTGACGGCCCTCGTTCGGTCGCTAACTATGGCTACACCTTC. The chain recombines TRBV20-1 with TRBJ1-2, with unresolved D. V dropped 5 bases and J dropped 0 bases, with 19 bases sitting between them. The CDR3 spans 16 residues. Germline CDR1 and CDR2: DFQATT and SNEGSKA (reference sequence).

This clonotype has ten or more counts. This chain uses TRBV20-1 with TRBJ2-5, with D possibly TRBD2 on 6 matching bases. V lost 6 bases to trimming and J lost 1 base, with 15 bases between them. CDR3 length equals 14 residues. The V gene's germline CDR1 is DFQATT and CDR2 SNEGSKA (reference sequence). The CDR3 region has the DNA TGCAGTGCGTCTCCGGCGGGGCCCCAAGAGACCCAGTACTTC. This encodes CSASPAGPQETQYF.

This clonotype came up a few times. This chain joins TRBV29-1 and TRBJ2-5; TRBD1 matches 8 bases. The CDR3 spans 15 residues. The germline V gene has CDR1 SQVTM and CDR2 ANQGSEA. V trimming: 0 bases; J trimming: 7 bases; junction bases outside the gene matches: 10. CDR3 protein: CSVEDRTGLTSTQYF. CDR3 DNA sequence: TGCAGCGTTGAAGATAGGACAGGGCTCACCTCGACCCAGTACTTC.

In this sample, this clonotype turned up many times. The chain recombines TRBV12-3 or TRBV12-4 with TRBJ1-2, with 10 nucleotides matching TRBD1. This CDR3 is 13 amino acids long. The V and J ends lost 8 bases and 4 bases, in that order; junction bases with no gene match: 4. CDR3 sequence: CASDGQGGYGYTF. CDR3 nucleotides: TGTGCCAGCGATGGACAGGGGGGCTATGGCTACACCTTC.

The table lists this clonotype with many counts. This chain's CDR3 is CASSPTDRGPGEQYF. The CDR3, as DNA: TGTGCCAGCAGCCCTACCGACAGGGGGCCGGGGGAGCAGTACTTC. The chain has TRBV5-5 and TRBJ2-7; 10 nucleotides agree with TRBD1. The CDR3 loop spans 15 amino acids. With 4 bases clipped from V and 7 bases from J, the junction kept 11 bases outside the gene matches. Germline assignment: CDR1 SGHKS and CDR2 YYEKEE (reference sequence).

This clonotype has just a few counts. The chain has TRBV19 and TRBJ1-5, with D tentatively TRBD1 (6 bases). This CDR3 is 14 amino acids long. CDR1 is LNHDA and CDR2 is SQIVND in the germline V gene (reference sequence). Trimming pared 7 bases from V and 2 bases from J, leaving 12 bases between. CDR3 sequence reads: CASTSQGRNQPQHF. CDR3 coding DNA: TGTGCCAGTACATCGCAGGGGCGCAATCAGCCCCAGCATTTT.

This clonotype has a count of ten or more. This sequence joins TRBV7-9 and TRBJ2-5, with D possibly matching TRBD2 (6 bases). V lost 5 bases, J lost 5 bases, and 15 bases lay in between. Germline V gene sequence: CDR1 SEHNR, CDR2 FQNEAQ (reference sequence). The CDR3 has 14 residues. The CDR3 loop is CASSPRDFGETQYF. As DNA, the CDR3 is TGTGCCAGCAGCCCACGGGACTTCGGGGAGACCCAGTACTTC.

This clonotype was recorded at least ten times. The V call is TRBV6-6, the J call TRBJ2-2; 11 bases match TRBD1. Germline V CDR1 and CDR2: MNHNY, SVGAGI (reference sequence). V gave up 5 bases and J gave up 6 bases; unmatched junction bases: 11. The CDR3 covers 17 residues. The CDR3 protein is CASSVDRGHIDPGELFF. The CDR3 coding sequence is TGTGCCAGCAGTGTGGACAGGGGGCACATTGACCCCGGGGAGCTGTTTTTT.

This clonotype was counted many times. The junction does not match germline at one end; this may be a read error. The V and J genes are TRBV18 and TRBJ2-3, with D perhaps matching TRBD1 or TRBD2 (5 bases each). The CDR3 extends over 12 amino acids. Germline CDR1 reads KGHSH; CDR2 reads LQKENI. The CDR3 DNA is TGCAGCTCGGGGACCCACACAGATACGCAGTATTTT. Residues: CSSGTHTDTQYF.

In this sample, this clonotype turned up a few times. Because the CDR3's place on the DNA is in doubt, the DNA is left out and the CDR3 is given as listed by TCRdb. V and J are TRBV5-1 and TRBJ1-2. Including both end residues, the CDR3 is 15 amino acids long. Germline V gene data show CDR1 as SGHRS and CDR2 as YFSETQ. CDR3 residues: CASSVGLGANYGDTF.

This clonotype was seen a handful of times. The chain couples TRBV5-5 to TRBJ2-3, with D unresolved. The V and J ends lost 5 bases and 2 bases respectively, with 12 bases between them. CDR1 is SGHKS and CDR2 is YYEKEE in the germline V gene (reference sequence). The CDR3 has 14 amino acids. Written as DNA, the CDR3 is TGTGCCAGCAGTCCGAGTGACACCACAGATACGCAGTATTTT. It specifies CASSPSDTTDTQYF.

This clonotype was counted at least ten times. This chain links TRBV3-1 with TRBJ2-2; 8 bases match TRBD1. CDR3 length: 19 residues. J gave up 4 bases and V 4 bases, and 17 bases lay outside the gene matches. The germline CDR1 and CDR2 sequences are LGHDT and YNNKEL (reference sequence). CDR3 in DNA: TGTGCCAGCAGCCCTTCTGGAATACCCGGGACAGGCAGCACCGGGGAGCTGTTTTTT. Its translation: CASSPSGIPGTGSTGELFF. Filled out from reference TRBV3-1 and TRBJ2-2, the complete variable domain reads DTAVSQTPKYLVTQMGNDKSIKCEQNLGHDTMYWYKQDSKKFLKIMFSYNNKELIINETVPNRFSPKSPDKAHLNLHINSLELGDSAVYFCASSPSGIPGTGSTGELFFGEGSRLTVL.

This clonotype was recorded at least ten times. The chain uses TRBV6-5 and TRBJ2-3; TRBD1 aligns across 8 bases. The CDR3 is 20 residues long. Germline V gene lookup returns CDR1 MNHEY and CDR2 SVGAGI. The ends lost 2 bases at V and 3 bases at J; junction bases unmatched: 19. The CDR3 loop is CASSYRAGGTGGFRTDTQYF. In DNA, the CDR3 is TGTGCCAGCAGTTACCGCGCAGGGGGCACTGGGGGGTTTAGAACAGATACGCAGTATTTT.

This clonotype showed up many times. The rearrangement links TRBV4-2 to TRBJ2-7, with TRBD2 identical over 14 bases. Germline CDR1 reads LGHNA; CDR2 reads YNFKEQ. The CDR3 contains 16 residues. Trimming removed 2 bases from V and 7 bases from J; junction bases left unmatched: 7. The CDR3 protein is CASSQPTSGGAGEQYF. The CDR3, as DNA: TGTGCCAGCAGCCAACCGACTAGCGGGGGGGCCGGTGAGCAGTACTTC.

V usage is TRBV3-1 and J usage is TRBJ1-1; D unresolved. Germline V gene data show CDR1 as LGHDT and CDR2 as YNNKEL (reference sequence). Trimming took off 5 bases at V and 6 bases at J, with 7 bases between the two ends. CDR3 size: 11 residues. The CDR3 coding sequence is TGTGCCAGCAGCACGGCGTCTGAAGCTTTCTTT. It translates to CASSTASEAFF.